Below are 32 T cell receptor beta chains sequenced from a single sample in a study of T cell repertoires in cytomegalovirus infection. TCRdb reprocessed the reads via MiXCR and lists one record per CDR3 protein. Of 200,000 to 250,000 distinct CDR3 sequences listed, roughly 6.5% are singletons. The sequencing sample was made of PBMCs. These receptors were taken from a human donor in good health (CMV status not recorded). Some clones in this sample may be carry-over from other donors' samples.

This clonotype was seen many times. CDR3 amino acids: CASSLGGGAYEQYF. CDR3 sequence (DNA): TGTGCCAGCAGCTTAGGTGGGGGTGCCTACGAGCAGTACTTC. The V gene is TRBV7-2, the J gene TRBJ2-7; D may be TRBD1 or TRBD2 (5 bases each). The CDR3 is 14 residues long. Germline CDR1 and CDR2: SGHTA and FQGNSA. Trimming left V 1 base short and J 2 bases short, with 9 bases between.

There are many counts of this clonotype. As DNA, the CDR3 is TGTGCCAGCAGTGACTCCGGGACTCCCCCCGGGGAGCTGTTTTTT. Protein product: CASSDSGTPPGELFF. This sequence joins TRBV6-4 and TRBJ2-2, with D possibly being TRBD2 (6 bases). CDR1 and CDR2 from the germline V gene are MRHNA and SNTAGT. The length of the CDR3 is 15 residues. Trimming pared 0 bases from V and 6 bases from J, leaving 11 bases between.

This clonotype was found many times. The CDR3 DNA sequence: TGTGCCAGCAGCCCAAGGACAGGGGGTTGGAGGGATACGCAGTATTTT. Amino acids: CASSPRTGGWRDTQYF. This chain uses TRBV11-2 with TRBJ2-3; 10 bases are shared with TRBD1. The CDR3 sequence is 16 residues long. J gave up 6 bases and V 5 bases, and 11 bases lay outside the gene matches. Germline V gives CDR1 SGHAT, CDR2 FQNNGV.

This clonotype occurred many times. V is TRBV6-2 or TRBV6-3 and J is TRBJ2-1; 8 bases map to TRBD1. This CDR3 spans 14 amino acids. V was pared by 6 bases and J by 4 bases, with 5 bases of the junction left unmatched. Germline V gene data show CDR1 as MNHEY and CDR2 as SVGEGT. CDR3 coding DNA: TGTGCCAGCAGACGGACAGGGCCGTACAATGAGCAGTTCTTC. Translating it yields CASRRTGPYNEQFF.

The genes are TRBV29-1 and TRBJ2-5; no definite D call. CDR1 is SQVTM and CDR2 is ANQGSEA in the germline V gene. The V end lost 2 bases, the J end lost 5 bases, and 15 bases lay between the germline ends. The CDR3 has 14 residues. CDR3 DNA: TGCAGCGTTGAATCTAAGGCCCTCGGGGAGACCCAGTACTTC. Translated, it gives CSVESKALGETQYF.

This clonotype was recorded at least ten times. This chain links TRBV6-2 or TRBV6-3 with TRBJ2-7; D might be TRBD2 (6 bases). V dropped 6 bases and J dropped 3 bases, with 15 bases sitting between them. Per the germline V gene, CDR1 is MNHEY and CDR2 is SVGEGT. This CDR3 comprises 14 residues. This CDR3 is CASRATGLFYEQYF. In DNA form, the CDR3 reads TGTGCCAGCAGGGCGACGGGACTCTTCTACGAGCAGTACTTC.

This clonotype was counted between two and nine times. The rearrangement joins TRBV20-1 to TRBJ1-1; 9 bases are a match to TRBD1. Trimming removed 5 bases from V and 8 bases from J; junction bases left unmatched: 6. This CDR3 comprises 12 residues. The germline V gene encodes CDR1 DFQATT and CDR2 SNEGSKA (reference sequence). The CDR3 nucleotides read TGCAGTGCTTCGGGACAGGGCGAAGAAGCTTTCTTT. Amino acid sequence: CSASGQGEEAFF.

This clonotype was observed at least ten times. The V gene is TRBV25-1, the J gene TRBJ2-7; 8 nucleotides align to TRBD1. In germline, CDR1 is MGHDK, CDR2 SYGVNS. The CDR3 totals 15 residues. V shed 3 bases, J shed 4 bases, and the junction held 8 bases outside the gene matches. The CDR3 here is CASSEGNRGSYEQYF. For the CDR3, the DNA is TGTGCCAGCAGTGAGGGAAACAGGGGGTCGTACGAGCAGTACTTC.

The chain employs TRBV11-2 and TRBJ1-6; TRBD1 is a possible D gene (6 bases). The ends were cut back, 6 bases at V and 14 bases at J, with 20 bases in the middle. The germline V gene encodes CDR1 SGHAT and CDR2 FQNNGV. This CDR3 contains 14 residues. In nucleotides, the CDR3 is TGTGCCAGCAGGGTGGGGGGGACCTCAGGGGCCCTCCACTTT. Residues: CASRVGGTSGALHF.

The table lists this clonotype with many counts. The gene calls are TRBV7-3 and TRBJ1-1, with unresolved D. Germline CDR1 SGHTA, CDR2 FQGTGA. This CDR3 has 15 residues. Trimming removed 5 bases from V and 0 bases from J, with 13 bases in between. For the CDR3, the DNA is TGTGCCAGCAGCCTCGGTACTATGTTGAACACTGAAGCTTTCTTT. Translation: CASSLGTMLNTEAFF.

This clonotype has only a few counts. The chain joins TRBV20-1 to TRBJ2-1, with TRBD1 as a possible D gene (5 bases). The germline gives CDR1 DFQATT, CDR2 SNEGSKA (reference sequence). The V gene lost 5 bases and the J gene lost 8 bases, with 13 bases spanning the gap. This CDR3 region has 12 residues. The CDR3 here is CSARQLGYEQFF. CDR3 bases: TGCAGTGCTCGACAGCTGGGCTATGAGCAGTTCTTC.

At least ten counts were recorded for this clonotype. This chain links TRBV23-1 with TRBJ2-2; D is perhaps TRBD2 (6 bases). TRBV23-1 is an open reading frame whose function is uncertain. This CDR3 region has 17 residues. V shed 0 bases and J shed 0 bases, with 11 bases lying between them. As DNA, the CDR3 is TGCGCCAGCAGTCAATCGGGAGGCGCCGCGAACACCGGGGAGCTGTTTTTT. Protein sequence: CASSQSGGAANTGELFF.

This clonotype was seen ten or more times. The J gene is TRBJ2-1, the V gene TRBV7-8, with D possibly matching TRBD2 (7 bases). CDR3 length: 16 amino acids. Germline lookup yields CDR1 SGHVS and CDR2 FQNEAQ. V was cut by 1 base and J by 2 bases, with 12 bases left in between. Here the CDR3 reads CASSLEGGGTYNEQFF. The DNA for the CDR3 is TGTGCCAGCAGCTTAGAGGGAGGGGGGACCTACAATGAGCAGTTCTTC.

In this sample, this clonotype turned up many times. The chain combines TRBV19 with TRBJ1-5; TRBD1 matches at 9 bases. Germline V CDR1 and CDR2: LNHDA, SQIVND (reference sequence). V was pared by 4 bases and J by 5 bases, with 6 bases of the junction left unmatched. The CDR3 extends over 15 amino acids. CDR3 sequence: CASSTPDRGYQPQHF. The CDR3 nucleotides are TGTGCCAGTAGTACCCCGGACAGGGGTTATCAGCCCCAGCATTTT.

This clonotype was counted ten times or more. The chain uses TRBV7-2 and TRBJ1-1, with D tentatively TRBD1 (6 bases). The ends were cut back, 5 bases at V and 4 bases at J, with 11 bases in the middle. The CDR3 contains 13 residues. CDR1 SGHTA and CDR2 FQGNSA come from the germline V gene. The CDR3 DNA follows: TGTGCCAGCAGCCCCGGACAGAGCACTGAAGCTTTCTTT. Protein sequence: CASSPGQSTEAFF. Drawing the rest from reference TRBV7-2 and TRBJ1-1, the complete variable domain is GAGVSQSPSNKVTEKGKDVELRCDPISGHTALYWYRQSLGQGLEFLIYFQGNSAPDKSGLPSDRFSAERTGGSVSTLTIQRTQQEDSAVYLCASSPGQSTEAFFGQGTRLTVV.

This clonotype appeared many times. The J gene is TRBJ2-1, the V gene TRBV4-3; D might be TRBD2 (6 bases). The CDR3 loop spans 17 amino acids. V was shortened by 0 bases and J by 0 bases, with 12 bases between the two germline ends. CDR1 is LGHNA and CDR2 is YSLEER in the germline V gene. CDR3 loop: CASSQDHLASSYNEQFF. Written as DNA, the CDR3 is TGCGCCAGCAGCCAAGATCACCTAGCGAGCTCCTACAATGAGCAGTTCTTC.

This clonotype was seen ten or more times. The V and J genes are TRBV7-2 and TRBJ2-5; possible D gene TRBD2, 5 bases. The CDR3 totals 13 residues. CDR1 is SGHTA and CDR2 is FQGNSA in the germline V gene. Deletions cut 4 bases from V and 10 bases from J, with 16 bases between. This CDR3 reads CASSSQTRVDQYF. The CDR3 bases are TGTGCCAGCAGCTCCCAAACTAGAGTCGACCAGTACTTC.

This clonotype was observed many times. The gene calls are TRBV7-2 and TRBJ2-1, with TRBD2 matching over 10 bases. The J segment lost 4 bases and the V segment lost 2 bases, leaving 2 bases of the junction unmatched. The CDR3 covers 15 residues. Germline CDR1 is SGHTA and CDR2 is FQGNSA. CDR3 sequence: CASSLSSGGYNEQFF. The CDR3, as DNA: TGTGCCAGCAGCTTAAGTAGCGGGGGGTACAATGAGCAGTTCTTC.

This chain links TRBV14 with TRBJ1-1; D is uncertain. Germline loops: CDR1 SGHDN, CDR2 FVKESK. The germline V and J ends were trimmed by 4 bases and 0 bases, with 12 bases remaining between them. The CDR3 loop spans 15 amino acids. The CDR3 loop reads CASSPTVALNTEAFF. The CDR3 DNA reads TGTGCCAGCAGCCCTACAGTAGCATTGAACACTGAAGCTTTCTTT.

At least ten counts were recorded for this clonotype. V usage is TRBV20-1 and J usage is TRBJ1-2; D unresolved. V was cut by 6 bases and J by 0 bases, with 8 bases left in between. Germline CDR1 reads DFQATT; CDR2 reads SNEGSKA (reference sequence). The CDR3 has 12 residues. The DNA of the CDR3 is TGCAGTGCCCTGCGAGCTAACTATGGCTACACCTTC. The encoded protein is CSALRANYGYTF.

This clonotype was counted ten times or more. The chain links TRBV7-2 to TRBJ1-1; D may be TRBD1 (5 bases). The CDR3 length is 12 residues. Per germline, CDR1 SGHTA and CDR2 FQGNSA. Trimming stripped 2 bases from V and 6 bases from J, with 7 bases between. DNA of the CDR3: TGTGCCAGCAGCTTATGGGGCGCTGAAGCTTTCTTT. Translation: CASSLWGAEAFF.

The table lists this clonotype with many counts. The CDR3 region is CSARDRGGPQGTQYF. The DNA of the CDR3 is TGCAGTGCTAGAGATAGGGGGGGCCCACAGGGGACCCAGTACTTC. This rearrangement joins TRBV20-1 to TRBJ2-5, with D tentatively TRBD2 (7 bases). This CDR3 spans 15 amino acids. Looked up from germline, CDR1 is DFQATT and CDR2 is SNEGSKA (reference sequence). V lost 0 bases to trimming and J lost 7 bases, with 18 bases between them.

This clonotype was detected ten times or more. The CDR3 DNA sequence: TGTGCCAGCAGCTATAGCGGGGGATCCACAGATACGCAGTATTTT. Translated: CASSYSGGSTDTQYF. The chain couples TRBV7-2 to TRBJ2-3; TRBD2 aligns across 9 bases. V shed 4 bases and J 2 bases; nucleotides not matched to a gene: 4. Looked up from germline, CDR1 is SGHTA and CDR2 is FQGNSA. The CDR3 is 15 amino acids.

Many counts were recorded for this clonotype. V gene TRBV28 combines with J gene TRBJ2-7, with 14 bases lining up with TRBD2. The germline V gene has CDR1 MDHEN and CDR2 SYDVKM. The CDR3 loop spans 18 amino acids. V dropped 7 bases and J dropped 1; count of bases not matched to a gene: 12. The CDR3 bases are TGTGCCAGCACCTCCGTTTGGGGGACTAGCGGGAGTTCCTACGAGCAGTACTTC. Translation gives CASTSVWGTSGSSYEQYF.

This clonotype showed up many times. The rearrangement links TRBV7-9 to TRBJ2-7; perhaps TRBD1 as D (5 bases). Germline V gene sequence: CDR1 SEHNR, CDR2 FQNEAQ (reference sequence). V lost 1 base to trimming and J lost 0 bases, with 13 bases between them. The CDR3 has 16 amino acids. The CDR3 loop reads CASSLVGRVISYEQYF. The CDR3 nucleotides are TGTGCCAGCAGCTTAGTAGGCAGGGTGATCTCCTACGAGCAGTACTTC.

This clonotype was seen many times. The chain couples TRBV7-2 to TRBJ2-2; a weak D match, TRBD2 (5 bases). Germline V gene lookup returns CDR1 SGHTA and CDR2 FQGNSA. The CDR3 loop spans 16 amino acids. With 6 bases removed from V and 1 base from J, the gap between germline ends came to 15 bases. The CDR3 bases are TGTGCCAGCAGACGAAACGGCGGGCGGAACACCGGGGAGCTGTTTTTT. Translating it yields CASRRNGGRNTGELFF.

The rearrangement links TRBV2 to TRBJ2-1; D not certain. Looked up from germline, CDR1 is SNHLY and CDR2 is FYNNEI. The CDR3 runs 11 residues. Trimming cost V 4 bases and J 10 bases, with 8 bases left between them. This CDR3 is CASSVVEEQFF. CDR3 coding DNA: TGTGCCAGCAGTGTAGTGGAGGAGCAGTTCTTC.

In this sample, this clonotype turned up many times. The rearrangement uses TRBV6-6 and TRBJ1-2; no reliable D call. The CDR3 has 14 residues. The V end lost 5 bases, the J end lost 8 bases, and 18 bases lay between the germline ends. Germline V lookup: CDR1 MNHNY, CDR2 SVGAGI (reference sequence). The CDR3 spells CASSLKGFGEGYTF. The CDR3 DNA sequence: TGTGCCAGCAGTCTAAAGGGTTTTGGGGAAGGCTACACCTTC.

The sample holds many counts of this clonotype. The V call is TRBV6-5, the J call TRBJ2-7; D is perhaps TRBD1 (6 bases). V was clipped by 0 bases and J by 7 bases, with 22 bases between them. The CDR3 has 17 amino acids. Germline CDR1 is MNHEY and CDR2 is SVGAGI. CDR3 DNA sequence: TGTGCCAGCAGTTACTCCCCGGGACACCGTTTGTCGCGGGAGCAGTACTTC. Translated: CASSYSPGHRLSREQYF.

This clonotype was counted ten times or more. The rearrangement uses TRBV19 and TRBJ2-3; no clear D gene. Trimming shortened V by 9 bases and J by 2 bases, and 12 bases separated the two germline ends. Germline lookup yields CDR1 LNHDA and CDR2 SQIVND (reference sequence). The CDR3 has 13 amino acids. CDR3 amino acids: CASRDSPTDTQYF. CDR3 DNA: TGTGCCAGCCGAGACTCGCCCACAGATACGCAGTATTTT.

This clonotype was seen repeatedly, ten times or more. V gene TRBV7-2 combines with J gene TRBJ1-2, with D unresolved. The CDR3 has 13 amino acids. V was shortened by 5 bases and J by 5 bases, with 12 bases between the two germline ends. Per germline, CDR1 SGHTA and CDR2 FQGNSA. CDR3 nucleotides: TGTGCCAGCAGCCAGACGGGAGGATATGGCTACACCTTC. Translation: CASSQTGGYGYTF.

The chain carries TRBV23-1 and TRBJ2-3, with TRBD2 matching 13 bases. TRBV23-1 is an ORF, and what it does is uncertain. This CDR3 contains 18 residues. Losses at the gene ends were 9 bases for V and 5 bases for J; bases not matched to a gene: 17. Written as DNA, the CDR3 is TGCGCCAGTAACCTAGATAATGGACTAGCGGGGGATTTAGATACGCAGTATTTT. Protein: CASNLDNGLAGDLDTQYF.